Presented here are 25 T cell receptor delta chains from one specimen sequenced in a study of gamma-delta T cells after stem cell transplantation. TCRdb redid the clone calls on the RT-PCR reads with CATT. The sample lists 2,000 to 3,000 delta-chain clones; 20% to 30% were seen once. The sample was gamma-delta T cells. All receptors come from a human donor. It is not recorded whose cells these are; they may come from a transplant donor.

As regards this clone: Since a much larger clone is just one base distant, this may be a read error. The genes are TRDV2 and TRDJ3; 10 nucleotides line up with TRDD3. The CDR3 has 21 residues. The germline gives CDR1 GEAIGNYY, CDR2 EKD. The CDR3 nucleotides read TGTGCCTGTGACACTGTTCCGTACTGGGGGATTAGCTCCTGGGACACCCGACAGACGTTTTTC. It translates to CACDTVPYWGISSWDTRQTFF.

This clone is labeled large. The V and J genes are TRDV2 and TRDJ1, with 9 bases that match TRDD3. CDR3 length: 16 amino acids. The trim removed 1 base at V and 1 base at J, leaving 6 bases unmatched. From germline, CDR1 is GEAIGNYY and CDR2 EKD. The CDR3 region has the DNA TGTGCCTGTGACACAACCGGGGATACGCTCACCGATAAACTCATCTTT. It translates to CACDTTGDTLTDKLIF.

As regards this clone: Relative to the germline gene, one junction end is altered; a read error may explain this. V is TRDV2 and J is TRDJ1, with 12 positions matching TRDD3. Germline lookup yields CDR1 GEAIGNYY and CDR2 EKD. The CDR3 spans 22 residues. The CDR3 sequence is CACDTLLGDTGQPLGNTDTLIF. The CDR3 region has the DNA TGTGCCTGTGACACCTTACTGGGGGATACTGGGCAACCGCTGGGCAACACCGATACACTCATCTTT.

Of note for this clone: Just one base apart from a much larger clone, this may be a read error. The genes are TRDV1 and TRDJ1; TRDD3 aligns across 11 bases. This CDR3 contains 17 residues. CDR1 and CDR2 (germline): TSWWSYY, QGS. The chain's CDR3 is CAPGEALGDTRADKLIF. In nucleotides, the CDR3 is TGTGCTCCTGGGGAAGCCCTGGGGGATACTCGGGCCGATAAACTCATCTTT.

A remark on this clone: A read error may be the cause here, since a much bigger clone is one base away. This same CDR3 is encoded by further DNA sequences in the sample. This sequence joins TRDV2 and TRDJ1; 10 positions match TRDD3. Germline V gene data show CDR1 as GEAIGNYY and CDR2 as EKD. The CDR3 spans 20 residues. The CDR3 DNA follows: TGTGCCTGTGTAGGTCCACTTACTGGGGGATCCGCGAGGTACACCGATAAGCTCATCTTT. This translates into CACVGPLTGGSARYTDKLIF.

The gene calls are TRDV1 and TRDJ1, with D unclear. This CDR3 region has 16 residues. CDR1 is TSWWSYY, CDR2 QGS, per germline. The V end was cut by 3 bases, the J end by 0 bases, with 14 bases between. CDR3 sequence (DNA): TGTGCTCTTGGGGACTTTCCGAGCTGCTACACCGATAAACTCATCTTT. Encoded protein: CALGDFPSCYTDKLIF.

This clone appeared a few times. Other DNA sequences within the sample encode an identical CDR3. The chain combines TRDV1 with TRDJ2, with 12 bases aligning to TRDD3. The CDR3 runs 21 residues. Germline V CDR1 and CDR2: TSWWSYY, QGS. The junction had 14 bases not matched to a gene; V was cut back by 2 bases and J by 1 base. The CDR3 DNA sequence: TGTGCTCTTGGGGAAAGGAGGGGACCCACTGGGGGATACCTTTTGACAGCACAACTCTTCTTT. This encodes CALGERRGPTGGYLLTAQLFF.

A remark on this clone: This may stem from a read error, because a much larger clone lies one nucleotide away. V is TRDV1 and J is TRDJ1; D might be TRDD3 (5 bases). Germline assignment: CDR1 TSWWSYY and CDR2 QGS. This CDR3 comprises 24 residues. The V end was cut by 4 bases, the J end by 5 bases, with 44 bases between. The CDR3 is CALGAPPFSNPSLLGDFYSDKLIF. The CDR3 DNA is TGTGCTCTTGGGGCCCCTCCATTTAGTAATCCCTCCTTGCTGGGTGATTTCTATTCAGATAAACTCATCTTT.

With respect to this clone: A read error may be the cause here, since a much bigger clone is one base away. The rearrangement uses TRDV2 and TRDJ1; 11 bases agree with TRDD3. The CDR3 runs to 16 residues. Germline CDR1 is GEAIGNYY and CDR2 is EKD. The CDR3 spells CACDLLGDRSTDKPIF. In nucleotides, the CDR3 is TGTGCCTGTGACCTACTGGGGGATAGGAGCACCGATAAACCCATCTTT.

This clone is classed as medium-sized (0.01 to 0.1%). This chain links TRDV1 with TRDJ1; D might be TRDD3 (6 bases). The V gene's germline CDR1 is TSWWSYY and CDR2 QGS. This CDR3 has 17 amino acids. Trimming left V 1 base short and J 3 bases short, with 18 bases between. The DNA of the CDR3 is TGTGCTCTTGGGGAACCGTACTGGGAAGGGAATGCCGATAAACTCATCTTT. This translates into CALGEPYWEGNADKLIF.

This clone was observed a handful of times. Distinct nucleotide sequences in the sample also encode this CDR3. The chain couples TRDV2 to TRDJ3; TRDD3 agrees at 9 bases. Germline CDR1 is GEAIGNYY and CDR2 is EKD. The CDR3 is 17 residues long. Trimming at V came to 0 bases and at J to 16 bases, leaving 15 bases not matched to a gene. This chain's CDR3 is CACDTLGDPWDTRQMFF. The CDR3 region has the DNA TGTGCCTGTGACACCCTGGGGGATCCCTGGGACACTCGGCAGATGTTTTTC.

V gene TRDV3 combines with J gene TRDJ1; no clear D gene. From germline, CDR1 is TVYSNPD and CDR2 GDNSRS (reference sequence). This CDR3 contains 13 residues. The germline V and J ends were trimmed by 4 bases and 0 bases, with 12 bases remaining between them. The CDR3 sequence is CACRRPHTDKLIF. CDR3 sequence (DNA): TGTGCCTGTAGGAGGCCTCACACCGATAAACTCATCTTT. The entire variable domain, with the rest obtained from reference TRDV3 and TRDJ1, is as follows: CDKVTQSSPDQTVASGSEVVLLCTYDTVYSNPDLFWYRIRPDYSFQFVFYGDNSRSEGADFTQGRFSVKHILTQKAFHLVISPVRTEDSATYYCACRRPHTDKLIFGKGTRVTVEP.

Turning to this clone: The junction shows a germline mismatch at one end, possibly a read error. The chain recombines TRDV2 with TRDJ1; D is possibly TRDD3 (5 bases). This CDR3 contains 22 residues. Germline V gene sequence: CDR1 GEAIGNYY, CDR2 EKD. CDR3 DNA sequence: TGTGCCTGCGCCACCCGGAATCCTCCTTACTTGGTGATAAGGCTCTACACCGATACACTCATCTTT. Amino acid sequence: CACATRNPPYLVIRLYTDTLIF.

The V call is TRDV2, the J call TRDJ2; 10 bases line up with TRDD3. The CDR3 consists of 21 residues. V was pared by 3 bases and J by 5 bases, with 23 bases of the junction left unmatched. The germline V gene encodes CDR1 GEAIGNYY and CDR2 EKD. The CDR3, as DNA: TGTGCCTGTGACCGATATTACCGGGGGATACGCGGAGTGGGGTTCACAGCACAACTCTTCTTT. This translates into CACDRYYRGIRGVGFTAQLFF.

Of note for this clone: Just one base apart from a much larger clone, this may be a read error. The chain couples TRDV2 to TRDJ1; 10 bases match TRDD3. The CDR3 contains 20 residues. V trimming: 5 bases; J trimming: 0 bases; junction bases outside the gene matches: 20. CDR1 and CDR2 from the germline V gene are GEAIGNYY and EKD. CDR3 residues: CACVGPLTGGSVRYTDKLIF. For the CDR3, the DNA is TGTGCCTGTGTAGGTCCACTTACTGGGGGATCCGTGAGGTACACCGATAAACTCATCTTT.

By sample share, this clone is medium-sized. The gene calls are TRDV1 and TRDJ1; TRDD3 agrees at 9 bases. The CDR3 is 23 amino acids. From germline, CDR1 is TSWWSYY and CDR2 QGS. With 0 bases clipped from V and 4 bases from J, the junction kept 27 bases outside the gene matches. The CDR3 loop reads CALGELVSPYWGSLLMLGDKLIF. CDR3 nucleotides: TGTGCTCTTGGGGAACTAGTTTCCCCTTACTGGGGGAGTTTGCTTATGTTGGGCGATAAACTCATCTTT.

This clone came up a few times. A far larger clone is off by one base, so a read error is likely. The chain employs TRDV2 and TRDJ2; 8 bases line up with TRDD3. The V gene's germline CDR1 is GEAIGNYY and CDR2 EKD. Unmatched junction bases numbered 8, after V lost 0 bases and J lost 12 bases. This CDR3 is built from 14 residues. The CDR3 here is CACDTGDTAAKLFF. The CDR3 nucleotides read TGTGCCTGTGACACCGGGGATACAGCGGCAAAACTCTTCTTT.

The gene calls are TRDV3 and TRDJ1, with D maybe TRDD3 (5 bases). Trimming removed 2 bases at V and 0 bases at J, with 34 bases between. From germline, CDR1 is TVYSNPD and CDR2 GDNSRS (reference sequence). The CDR3 length is 21 residues. The chain's CDR3 is CAFLTEETKRGPGGYTDKLIF. DNA for the CDR3: TGTGCCTTTTTAACTGAGGAGACGAAACGAGGCCCCGGGGGGTACACCGATAAACTCATCTTT.

A word on this clone: This may stem from a read error, because a much larger clone lies one nucleotide away. This CDR3 is also generated by other DNA sequences in the sample. CDR3 loop: CACDKVLGDTSSWDTRQMFF. The CDR3 coding sequence is TGTGCCTGCGACAAAGTACTGGGGGATACGAGCTCCTGGGACACCCGACAGATGTTTTTC. The rearrangement uses TRDV2 and TRDJ3, with TRDD3 matching over 13 bases. This CDR3 contains 20 residues. CDR1 and CDR2 from the germline V gene are GEAIGNYY and EKD.

This clone is labeled as medium-sized. The identical CDR3 is also encoded by other nucleotide sequences in the sample. The J gene is TRDJ1, the V gene TRDV1; 9 positions agree with TRDD3. The CDR3 is 24 residues long. The J segment lost 8 bases and the V segment lost 2 bases, leaving 36 bases of the junction unmatched. Germline CDR1 TSWWSYY, CDR2 QGS. CDR3 loop: CALGEISGGSPGPNIAMIPLKLIF. CDR3 coding DNA: TGTGCTCTTGGGGAAATTTCTGGGGGATCCCCGGGTCCCAACATAGCTATGATACCACTCAAACTCATCTTT.

In its sample, this clone was seen a few times. A single base is all that separates this from a far larger clone, so a read error is likely. The genes are TRDV2 and TRDJ4; D ambiguous. V lost 5 bases and J lost 0, with 18 bases in between. Germline lookup yields CDR1 GEAIGNYY and CDR2 EKD. This CDR3 has 15 amino acids. CDR3: CACGIAIKGARPLIF. The CDR3 DNA follows: TGTGCCTGTGGCATCGCAATAAAAGGGGCCAGACCCCTGATCTTT.

This clone was detected a few times. A read error may explain this, as a much larger clone is one base away. Other DNA sequences in the sample encode the same CDR3. V is TRDV1 and J is TRDJ1, with 11 nucleotides matching TRDD3. The J segment lost 2 bases and the V segment lost 5 bases, leaving 25 bases of the junction unmatched. Germline V CDR1 and CDR2: TSWWSYY, QGS. The CDR3 consists of 22 residues. CDR3 amino acids: CALGPLGLPALGDTRGTDKLIF. CDR3 sequence (DNA): TGTGCTCTTGGGCCACTCGGCCTTCCCGCATTGGGGGATACGAGGGGGACCGATAAACTCATCTTT.

This clone was counted between two and nine times. This sequence is one base from a far larger clone and is likely a read error. In DNA form, the CDR3 reads TGTGCCTGTGACACCTGGGGGAGCTCCTGGGGCACCCGACAGATGTTTTTC. Amino acid sequence: CACDTWGSSWGTRQMFF. V is TRDV2 and J is TRDJ3; 7 nucleotides match TRDD3. CDR3 length: 17 residues. Looked up from germline, CDR1 is GEAIGNYY and CDR2 is EKD.

As regards this clone: It is likely a read error: a sequence one base away is far more abundant. In DNA, the CDR3 is TGTGCCTGTGACACCTGGGGGAGCTCCAGGGACACCCGACAGATGTTTTTC. Amino acids: CACDTWGSSRDTRQMFF. V usage is TRDV2 and J usage is TRDJ3, with 7 bases identical to TRDD3. CDR3 length equals 17 residues. Germline V gives CDR1 GEAIGNYY, CDR2 EKD.

Worth noting for this clone: A much larger clone differs from this one at a single base, so this may be a read error. The V and J genes are TRDV2 and TRDJ1; the match to TRDD3 covers 8 bases. This CDR3 comprises 14 residues. Germline lookup yields CDR1 GEAIGNYY and CDR2 EKD. This CDR3 reads CAYDTGIRTDKLIF. The CDR3 DNA follows: TGTGCCTATGACACCGGGATACGGACCGATAAACTCATCTTT.